A selection of T cell receptor beta chains follows, all from one sample in a study of shared clonotypes between healthy human individuals. The data were produced by immunoSEQ multiplex PCR, yet TCRdb's version contains in-frame clones alone and is incomplete. This sample has around 180,000 clones, with 85% to 95% found just once. The source material was naive CD4+ T cells sorted from blood. Source of these receptors: a young woman in good health. The CDR3 runs from the conserved cysteine through the conserved F or W. A D gene is named only where the DNA matches it firmly. Expanded clones get a size class; other rows say once, few or many, or leave the size out.

V gene	clone size	J gene	CDR3 length	D gene	CDR3 DNA	CDR3 protein
TRBV14	-	TRBJ1-2	13	-	TGTGCCAGCAGCCAAACGGGTGCGCCCGGCTACACCTTC	CASSQTGAPGYTF
TRBV5-1	-	TRBJ2-3	18	-	TGCGCCAGCAGGGGGGTCGGGGCAGCTGAACCGTCCACAGATACGCAGTATTTT	CASRGVGAAEPSTDTQYF
TRBV7-2	-	TRBJ1-2	17	TRBD1	TGTGCCAGCACCCCGGGACCTCCGGGACAGACGATCTATGGCTACACCTTC	CASTPGPPGQTIYGYTF
TRBV6-4	-	TRBJ2-3	13	-	TGTGCCAGCAGTTCCGAGGGCACAGATACGCAGTATTTT	CASSSEGTDTQYF
TRBV2	-	TRBJ2-1	13	TRBD2	TGTGCCAGCTCGGGTCCAACGACTAGCGCCTATATCTTC	CASSGPTTSAYIF
TRBV30	-	TRBJ2-7	14	-	TGTGCCTGGAGTGTGGGGGGCAGCTCCTACGAGCAGTACTTC	CAWSVGGSSYEQYF
TRBV29-1	-	TRBJ2-7	12	TRBD1	TGCAGCGTGCTGGACAGGGTCTACGAGCAGTACTTC	CSVLDRVYEQYF
TRBV5-1	-	TRBJ1-1	16	TRBD1	TGCGCCAGCAGCTTGGGCCGGGACAGGGTGAACACTGAAGCTTTCTTT	CASSLGRDRVNTEAFF
TRBV28	-	TRBJ2-1	15	TRBD2	TGTGCCAGCAGTTTTGGCCTAGCGGGACACAATGAGCAGTTCTTC	CASSFGLAGHNEQFF
TRBV19	-	TRBJ2-6	19	TRBD2	TGTGCCAGTAGTATATTAGCAGCGGGAGGGACCTCTGGGGCCAACGTCCTGACTTTC	CASSILAAGGTSGANVLTF
TRBV5-1	-	TRBJ2-5	13	-	TGCGCCAGCAGCTTGGCGGGGTGGGAGACCCAGTACTTC	CASSLAGWETQYF
TRBV25-1	-	TRBJ1-5	15	-	TGTGCCAGCAGTAGGGCAGGACGTGGCTATCAGCCCCAGCATTTT	CASSRAGRGYQPQHF
TRBV2	-	TRBJ2-2	13	-	TGTGCCAGCAGCGTGGGGGAAGTCGGGGAGCTGTTTTTT	CASSVGEVGELFF
TRBV28	-	TRBJ1-3	15	TRBD1	TGTGCCAGCAGTTCAGGGGGCGCATCTGGAAACACCATATATTTT	CASSSGGASGNTIYF
TRBV7-2	-	TRBJ2-7	11	-	TGTGCCAGCAGCCCGCCGGGGCAGCAGTACTTC	CASSPPGQQYF
TRBV27	-	TRBJ2-7	16	-	TGTGCCAGCAGTTTATCTAGATTACGGGGTACCTACGAGCAGTACTTC	CASSLSRLRGTYEQYF
TRBV28	-	TRBJ1-1	12	-	TGTGCCAGCAGCCAGGTCTTGGCTGAAGCTTTCTTT	CASSQVLAEAFF
TRBV18	-	TRBJ1-3	16	TRBD1	TGTGCCAGCTCACCCGTAGGGGGCAACTCTGGAAACACCATATATTTT	CASSPVGGNSGNTIYF
TRBV5-1	-	TRBJ2-4	13	-	TGCGCCAGCAGCTTGGGGGTAGCCAACATTCAGTACTTC	CASSLGVANIQYF
TRBV6-5	once	TRBJ1-1	15	-	TGTGCCAGCAGTTACGGGGTGGGTATGAACACTGAAGCTTTCTTT	CASSYGVGMNTEAFF
TRBV2	-	TRBJ2-7	15	TRBD2	TGTGCCAGCAGTGGATCAGGGACTAGTTCGGGCGAGCAGTACTTC	CASSGSGTSSGEQYF
TRBV28	-	TRBJ2-1	11	-	TGTGCCAGCCGAAATAACTATGAGCAGTTCTTC	CASRNNYEQFF